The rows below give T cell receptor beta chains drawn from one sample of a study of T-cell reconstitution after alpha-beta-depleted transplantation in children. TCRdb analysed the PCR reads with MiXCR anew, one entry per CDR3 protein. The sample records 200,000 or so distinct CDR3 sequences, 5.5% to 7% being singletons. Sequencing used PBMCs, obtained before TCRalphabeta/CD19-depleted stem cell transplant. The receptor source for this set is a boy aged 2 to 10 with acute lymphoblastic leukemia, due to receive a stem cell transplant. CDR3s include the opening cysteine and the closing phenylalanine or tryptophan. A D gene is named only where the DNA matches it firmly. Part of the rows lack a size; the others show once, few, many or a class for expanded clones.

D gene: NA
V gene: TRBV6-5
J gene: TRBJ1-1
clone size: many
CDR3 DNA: TGTGCCAGCAGTTACTCCCAGACCCCACCGATGAACACTGAAGCTTTCTTT
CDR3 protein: CASSYSQTPPMNTEAFF

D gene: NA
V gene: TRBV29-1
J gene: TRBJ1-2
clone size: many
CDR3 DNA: TGCAGCGTAGAGGACAGATACTATAACTATGGCTACACCTTC
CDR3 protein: CSVEDRYYNYGYTF

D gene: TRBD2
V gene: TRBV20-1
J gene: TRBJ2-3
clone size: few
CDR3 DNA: TGCAGTGCGAGAGTCCCGGGACTAGTTACTACGCAGTATTTT
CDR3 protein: CSARVPGLVTTQYF

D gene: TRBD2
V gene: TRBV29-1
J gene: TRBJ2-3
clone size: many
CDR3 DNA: TGCAGCGTTGAAGAGCGGGGGGCAGATACGCAGTATTTT
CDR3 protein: CSVEERGADTQYF

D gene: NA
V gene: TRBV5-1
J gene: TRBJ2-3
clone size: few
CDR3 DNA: TGCGCCAGCAGCTTGTGGGGGGCCCACTCCACAGATACGCAGTATTTT
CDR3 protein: CASSLWGAHSTDTQYF

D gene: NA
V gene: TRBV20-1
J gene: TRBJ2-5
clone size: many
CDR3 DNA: TGCAGTGCTAGAGATCGCTCCGGGAAATCACAAGAGACCCAGTACTTC
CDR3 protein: CSARDRSGKSQETQYF

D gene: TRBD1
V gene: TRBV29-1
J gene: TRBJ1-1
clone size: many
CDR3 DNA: TGCAGCGTAAAGGGGGCTACAACGAACACTGAAGCTTTCTTT
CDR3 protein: CSVKGATTNTEAFF

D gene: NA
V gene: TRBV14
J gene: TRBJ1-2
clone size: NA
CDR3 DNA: TGTGCCAGCAGCCAAATGGTGGGAAGTGGCTACACCTTC
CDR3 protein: CASSQMVGSGYTF

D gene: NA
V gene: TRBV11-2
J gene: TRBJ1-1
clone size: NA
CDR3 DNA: TGTGCCAGCAGCTTAGAAGCCGGTGATACTGAAGCTTTCTTT
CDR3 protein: CASSLEAGDTEAFF

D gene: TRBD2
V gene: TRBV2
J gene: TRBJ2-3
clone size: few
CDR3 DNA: TGTGCCAGAGGGGGGACTAGCGGAAGCACAGATACGCAGTATTTT
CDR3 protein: CARGGTSGSTDTQYF

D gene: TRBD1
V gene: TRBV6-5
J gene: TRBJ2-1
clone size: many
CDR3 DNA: TGTGCCAGCAGTTCGACGGACAGGGGGCCAAAAAACAACAATGAGCAGTTCTTC
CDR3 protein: CASSSTDRGPKNNNEQFF

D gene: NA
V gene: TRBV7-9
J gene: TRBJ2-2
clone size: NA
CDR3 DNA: TGTGCCAGCAGCTTAGTCCCGTGGGGGGCCGGGGAGCTGTTTTTT
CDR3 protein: CASSLVPWGAGELFF

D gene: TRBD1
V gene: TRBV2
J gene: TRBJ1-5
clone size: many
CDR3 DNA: TGTGCCACTGGAGACAGGGCGGAGGATCAGCCCCAGCATTTT
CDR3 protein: CATGDRAEDQPQHF

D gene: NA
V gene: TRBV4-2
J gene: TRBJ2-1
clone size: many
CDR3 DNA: TGTGCCAGCAGCCAAGAGTTGGGGATGAATGAGCAGTTCTTC
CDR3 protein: CASSQELGMNEQFF

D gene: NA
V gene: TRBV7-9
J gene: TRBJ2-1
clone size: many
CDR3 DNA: TGTGCCAGCAGCTTAGAGACTGGTTACAATGAGCAGTTCTTC
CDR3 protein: CASSLETGYNEQFF